The present T cell receptor (beta chain) was sequenced within a study of CD8+ T cells in alopecia areata. Turning to the study itself: Treatment comprised oral tofacitinib, 5 to 10 mg twice daily, in treated patients.

Study-wide results and caveats: Against the mouse data, patients shared TCRs less clearly, possibly for HLA reasons.

For this clone: Its antigen is currently unknown.

The CDR3 consists of 14 residues. CDR1 and CDR2 from the germline V gene are LNHDA and SQIVND (reference sequence). V was pared by 3 bases and J by 5 bases, with 4 bases of the junction left unmatched. Extracted RNA was reverse transcribed, and the resulting cDNA served as sequencing template. Assay used: immunoSEQ multiplex PCR; TCRdb lists only in-frame clones, some missing. The table shows over 50,000 clones, with approximately 46% occurring only once. Sequenced here: CD8+ T cells sorted from blood, sampled at week 0. The chain combines TRBV19 with TRBJ2-1; 7 positions match TRBD2. The receptor was isolated from a human donor with alopecia areata. The CDR3 DNA is TGTGCCAGTAGTATTCCTAGCGGTAACAATGAGCAGTTCTTC. This sequence encodes CASSIPSGNNEQFF.